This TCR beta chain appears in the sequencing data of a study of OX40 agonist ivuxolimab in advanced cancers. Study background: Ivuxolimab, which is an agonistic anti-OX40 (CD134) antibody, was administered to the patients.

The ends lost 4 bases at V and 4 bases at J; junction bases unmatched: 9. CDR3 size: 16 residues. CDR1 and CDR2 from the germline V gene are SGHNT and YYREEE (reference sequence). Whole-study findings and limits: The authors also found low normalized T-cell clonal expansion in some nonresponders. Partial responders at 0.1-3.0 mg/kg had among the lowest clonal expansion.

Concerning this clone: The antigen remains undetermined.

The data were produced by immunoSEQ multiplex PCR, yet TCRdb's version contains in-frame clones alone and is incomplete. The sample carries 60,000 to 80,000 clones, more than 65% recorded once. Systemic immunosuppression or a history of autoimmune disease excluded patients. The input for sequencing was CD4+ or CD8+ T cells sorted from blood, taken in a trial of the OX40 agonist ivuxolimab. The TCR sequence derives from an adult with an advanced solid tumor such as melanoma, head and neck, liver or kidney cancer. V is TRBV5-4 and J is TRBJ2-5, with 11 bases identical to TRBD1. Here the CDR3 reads CASSPLGQGARETQYF. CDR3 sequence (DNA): TGTGCCAGCAGCCCTCTCGGACAGGGGGCACGAGAGACCCAGTACTTC.